These 3 T cell receptor beta chains were sequenced from one sample in a study of CD4 T cells in relation to SARS-CoV-2 and coronaviruses. Antigens for these TCRs are unknown. Before the COVID-19 pandemic, during about 2011-2019, CD4+ T cells were taken from unexposed donors. After approximately 10 days of culture, CD4+ T cells were isolated. Generated by immunoSEQ multiplex PCR, the TCRdb table keeps only in-frame clones and is missing some. The top ten hold 15% to 20% of the sample, which has about 26,000 clones, roughly 73% seen once. Sequencing was done on a sample of CD4+ T cells from PBMCs, cultured in vitro. The receptors were sampled from a human donor in good health.

The chain combines TRBV6-5 with TRBJ1-3; 8 nucleotides match TRBD1. V dropped 5 bases and J dropped 3; count of bases not matched to a gene: 3. The CDR3 loop spans 14 amino acids. The V gene's germline CDR1 is MNHEY and CDR2 SVGAGI. The CDR3 here is CASSTGQGGNTIYF. DNA of the CDR3: TGTGCCAGCAGTACTGGACAGGGTGGAAACACCATATATTTT.

The chain couples TRBV7-8 to TRBJ2-1; 9 bases agree with TRBD2. J gave up 4 bases and V 7 bases, and 20 bases lay outside the gene matches. Germline assignment: CDR1 SGHVS and CDR2 FQNEAQ. This CDR3 is 19 amino acids long. DNA of the CDR3: TGTGCCAGCACCGGGCTGGGGCGGGGGGGCCTGATTTGGTACAATGAGCAGTTCTTC. It translates to CASTGLGRGGLIWYNEQFF. Full variable domain (remainder filled in from reference TRBV7-8 and TRBJ2-1): GAGVSQSPRYKVAKRGQDVALRCDPISGHVSLFWYQQALGQGPEFLTYFQNEAQLDKSGLPSDRFFAERPEGSVSTLKIQRTQQEDSAVYLCASTGLGRGGLIWYNEQFFGPGTRLTVL.

This clone was observed a few times. The chain employs TRBV4-1 and TRBJ1-6; D is uncertain. Per germline, CDR1 MGHRA and CDR2 YSYEKL. The CDR3 contains 14 residues. V was pared by 4 bases and J by 5 bases, with 9 bases between. DNA for the CDR3: TGCGCCAGCAGCCGTCAGGACGATAATTCACCCCTCCACTTT. Translating it yields CASSRQDDNSPLHF.